The 17 T cell receptor beta chains below all came from one sample that was sequenced in a study of PD-L1 blockade in urothelial cancer. The table came from immunoSEQ multiplex PCR; TCRdb's copy has only in-frame clones and leaves some out. Counted here are about 33,000 clones, over 75% occurring once; the ten biggest clones make up approximately 14%. Documented time point: pretreatment peripheral blood. The sample was PBMCs, taken around atezolizumab (anti-PD-L1) treatment. These receptors all stem from a man aged 55-75 years with urothelial cancer.

CDR3 sequence (DNA): TGTGCCTGGAGTGGACAGGGAGGATGGAACACCATATATTTT. Protein: CAWSGQGGWNTIYF. The chain is built from TRBV30 and TRBJ1-3, with 7 positions matching TRBD1. Germline CDR1 GTSNPN, CDR2 SVGIG (reference sequence). With 1 base clipped from V and 7 bases from J, the junction kept 7 bases outside the gene matches. This CDR3 has 14 amino acids.

The rearrangement joins TRBV5-3 to TRBJ2-1; unclear D gene. TRBV5-3 falls under the ORF class, with uncertain function. V gave up 4 bases and J gave up 2 bases, with 22 bases separating them. The CDR3 is 18 amino acids. The CDR3 DNA follows: TGTGCCAGAAGCCCCACCCCTAAGTCAGCGCCTCCCTACAATGAGCAGTTCTTC. Its translation is CARSPTPKSAPPYNEQFF.

The V gene is TRBV7-6, the J gene TRBJ2-7, with D possibly being TRBD1 (5 bases). Trimming took off 4 bases at V and 3 bases at J, with 7 bases between the two ends. CDR1 is SGHVS, CDR2 FNYEAQ, per germline. This CDR3 contains 12 residues. CDR3 sequence reads: CASSYDSYEQYF. CDR3 in DNA: TGTGCCAGCAGCTACGACAGCTACGAGCAGTACTTC. Based on the CDR3 plus reference TRBV7-6 and TRBJ2-7, the full variable domain is GAGVSQSPRYKVTKRGQDVALRCDPISGHVSLYWYRQALGQGPEFLTYFNYEAQQDKSGLPNDRFSAERPEGSISTLTIQRTEQRDSAMYRCASSYDSYEQYFGPGTRLTVT.

The J gene is TRBJ2-2, the V gene TRBV5-4, with TRBD2 matching over 15 bases. J lost 6 bases, V lost 0 bases, and 0 bases had no gene match. Germline values: CDR1 SGHNT, CDR2 YYREEE (reference sequence). The CDR3 is 16 residues long. CDR3 sequence (DNA): TGTGCCAGCAGCTTGGGGACTAGCGGGAGGGCCGGGGAGCTGTTTTTT. Protein product: CASSLGTSGRAGELFF.

This chain connects TRBV29-1 to TRBJ2-5; 7 nucleotides match TRBD1. This CDR3 has 14 amino acids. The germline CDR1 and CDR2 sequences are SQVTM and ANQGSEA. The junction had 16 bases not matched to a gene; V was cut back by 8 bases and J by 7 bases. The CDR3: CSLGTDHSGGTQYF. The CDR3 region has the DNA TGCAGCCTCGGGACAGACCACTCCGGAGGGACCCAGTACTTC. The variable domain in full, completed from reference TRBV29-1 and TRBJ2-5, reads SAVISQKPSRDICQRGTSLTIQCQVDSQVTMMFWYRQQPGQSLTLIATANQGSEATYESGFVIDKFPISRPNLTFSTLTVSNMSPEDSSIYLCSLGTDHSGGTQYFGPGTRLLVL.

This clone has only one observation. The chain recombines TRBV19 with TRBJ1-1, with a weak D call TRBD1 (6 bases). Trimming removed 6 bases from V and 4 bases from J, with 18 bases in between. This CDR3 spans 15 amino acids. Looked up from germline, CDR1 is LNHDA and CDR2 is SQIVND (reference sequence). The CDR3: CASSTHPQGSTEAFF. The CDR3 region has the DNA TGTGCCAGTAGCACCCATCCACAGGGTAGCACTGAAGCTTTCTTT.

This rearrangement joins TRBV6-6 to TRBJ2-3; 7 bases match TRBD1. This CDR3 has 14 amino acids. Looked up from germline, CDR1 is MNHNY and CDR2 is SVGAGI (reference sequence). Trimming at V came to 0 bases and at J to 6 bases, leaving 3 bases not matched to a gene. As DNA, the CDR3 is TGTGCCAGCAGTTACTCGACAGGGCGGGATACGCAGTATTTT. Its translation is CASSYSTGRDTQYF.

The V gene is TRBV7-3, the J gene TRBJ2-1; the D is unclear. The CDR3 runs to 15 residues. CDR1 and CDR2 (germline): SGHTA, FQGTGA. Trimming stripped 5 bases from V and 5 bases from J, with 16 bases between. The DNA of the CDR3 is TGTGCCAGCAGCCCCTCCGGTGGGCAACACAATGAGCAGTTCTTC. Translation gives CASSPSGGQHNEQFF.

The rearrangement joins TRBV5-6 to TRBJ2-7; tentatively, D is TRBD1 (6 bases). Germline V lookup: CDR1 SGHDT, CDR2 YYEEEE. With 6 bases removed from V and 1 base from J, the gap between germline ends came to 17 bases. CDR3 size: 15 residues. The DNA of the CDR3 is TGTGCCAGCAATTTGGGGGCGGACGGATCCTACGAGCAGTACTTC. Its translation is CASNLGADGSYEQYF.

The rearrangement links TRBV29-1 to TRBJ1-1; 7 nucleotides match TRBD1. Trimming took 3 bases from V and 2 from J; bases not matched to a gene: 6. The CDR3 spans 14 residues. Germline V gene lookup returns CDR1 SQVTM and CDR2 ANQGSEA. The CDR3 region is CSVDRDSINTEAFF. The CDR3 DNA follows: TGCAGCGTTGACAGGGACAGCATTAACACTGAAGCTTTCTTT.

The count of this clone is one. The chain is built from TRBV5-1 and TRBJ2-7; perhaps TRBD1 as D (6 bases). V gave up 1 base and J gave up 4 bases, with 9 bases separating them. CDR1 is SGHRS and CDR2 is YFSETQ in the germline V gene. This CDR3 is 13 amino acids long. The CDR3 is CASSLTQGYEQYF. Here the CDR3 DNA reads TGCGCCAGCAGCTTGACACAGGGATACGAGCAGTACTTC.

This clone was seen a few times. This sequence joins TRBV19 and TRBJ2-1; tentative D call: TRBD1 (5 bases). Deletions cut 1 base from V and 6 bases from J, with 7 bases between. The CDR3 loop spans 13 amino acids. Per germline, CDR1 LNHDA and CDR2 SQIVND (reference sequence). The CDR3 loop is CASSIATGNEQFF. In DNA form, the CDR3 reads TGTGCCAGTAGTATAGCCACAGGCAATGAGCAGTTCTTC.

The chain carries TRBV6-1 and TRBJ1-6; D remains ambiguous. The CDR3 is 13 residues long. Germline-derived CDR1 and CDR2 are MNHNS and SASEGT. Between the trimmed V and J ends, which lost 8 bases and 9 bases, there was a span of 14 bases. CDR3 loop: CASRQVNSSPLHF. The CDR3 coding sequence is TGTGCCAGCCGTCAGGTTAATAGTTCACCCCTCCACTTT.

For the CDR3, the DNA is TGTGCCAGCTCACCGCGTAGCCGGGCTGAAGCTTTCTTT. It specifies CASSPRSRAEAFF. J is TRBJ1-1 and V is TRBV18; D is unclear. V dropped 3 bases and J dropped 6 bases, with 11 bases sitting between them. From germline, CDR1 is KGHSH and CDR2 LQKENI. This CDR3 contains 13 residues.

The rearrangement links TRBV6-5 to TRBJ1-2, with 7 nucleotides matching TRBD1. J gave up 4 bases and V 4 bases, and 3 bases lay outside the gene matches. The germline V gene has CDR1 MNHEY and CDR2 SVGAGI. The CDR3 length is 13 residues. As DNA, the CDR3 is TGTGCCAGCAGTTTTGGACAGGCCTATGGCTACACCTTC. Protein: CASSFGQAYGYTF.

The CDR3 is CATEVLAESSGANVLTF. CDR3 DNA sequence: TGTGCTACGGAGGTACTAGCGGAGAGCTCTGGGGCCAACGTCCTGACTTTC. The rearrangement uses TRBV30 and TRBJ2-6; 8 bases match TRBD2. This CDR3 has 17 residues. Germline V gene data show CDR1 as GTSNPN and CDR2 as SVGIG (reference sequence).

V is TRBV7-2 and J is TRBJ2-7; D perhaps matches TRBD2 (6 bases). CDR1 SGHTA and CDR2 FQGNSA come from the germline V gene. The CDR3 covers 14 residues. Trimming took off 1 base at V and 6 bases at J, with 13 bases between the two ends. The CDR3 region is CASSLDGRIPEQYF. The DNA for the CDR3 is TGTGCCAGCAGCTTAGACGGGAGAATCCCCGAGCAGTACTTC.